This T cell receptor beta chain was identified during a study of blood T cells in healthy people across ages. Broader study findings: The diversity estimates, figures obtained from one million T cells, were considered underestimates.

Donors ranged from about 6 to 90 years old and were healthy Caucasians in Russia. Peripheral blood was drawn, about 9.1 milliliters per donor. CDR3 length equals 14 residues. Trimming shortened V by 4 bases and J by 13 bases, and 20 bases separated the two germline ends. Germline V gives CDR1 SGHDN, CDR2 FVKESK. The second PCR ran about 6 to 11 cycles with a sample-barcoded 5' primer and J-beta primers. TCRdb fed the 5' RACE reads into MiXCR, producing one record per CDR3 protein. Counted here are 650,000 to 700,000 distinct CDR3 sequences, 32% occurring once; the ten biggest clones make up less than 20%. Worth noting for this clonotype: The antigen is unknown. This could be a read error, since a much larger clone is one nucleotide away.

The chain combines TRBV14 with TRBJ2-4; the D gene is possibly TRBD2 (6 bases). The sample consisted of blood. The receptor comes from a woman older than 75 in good health. CDR3: CASSPWGLNQEQYF. The CDR3 coding sequence is TGTGCCAGCAGCCCCTGGGGACTCAATCAGGAGCAGTACTTC.